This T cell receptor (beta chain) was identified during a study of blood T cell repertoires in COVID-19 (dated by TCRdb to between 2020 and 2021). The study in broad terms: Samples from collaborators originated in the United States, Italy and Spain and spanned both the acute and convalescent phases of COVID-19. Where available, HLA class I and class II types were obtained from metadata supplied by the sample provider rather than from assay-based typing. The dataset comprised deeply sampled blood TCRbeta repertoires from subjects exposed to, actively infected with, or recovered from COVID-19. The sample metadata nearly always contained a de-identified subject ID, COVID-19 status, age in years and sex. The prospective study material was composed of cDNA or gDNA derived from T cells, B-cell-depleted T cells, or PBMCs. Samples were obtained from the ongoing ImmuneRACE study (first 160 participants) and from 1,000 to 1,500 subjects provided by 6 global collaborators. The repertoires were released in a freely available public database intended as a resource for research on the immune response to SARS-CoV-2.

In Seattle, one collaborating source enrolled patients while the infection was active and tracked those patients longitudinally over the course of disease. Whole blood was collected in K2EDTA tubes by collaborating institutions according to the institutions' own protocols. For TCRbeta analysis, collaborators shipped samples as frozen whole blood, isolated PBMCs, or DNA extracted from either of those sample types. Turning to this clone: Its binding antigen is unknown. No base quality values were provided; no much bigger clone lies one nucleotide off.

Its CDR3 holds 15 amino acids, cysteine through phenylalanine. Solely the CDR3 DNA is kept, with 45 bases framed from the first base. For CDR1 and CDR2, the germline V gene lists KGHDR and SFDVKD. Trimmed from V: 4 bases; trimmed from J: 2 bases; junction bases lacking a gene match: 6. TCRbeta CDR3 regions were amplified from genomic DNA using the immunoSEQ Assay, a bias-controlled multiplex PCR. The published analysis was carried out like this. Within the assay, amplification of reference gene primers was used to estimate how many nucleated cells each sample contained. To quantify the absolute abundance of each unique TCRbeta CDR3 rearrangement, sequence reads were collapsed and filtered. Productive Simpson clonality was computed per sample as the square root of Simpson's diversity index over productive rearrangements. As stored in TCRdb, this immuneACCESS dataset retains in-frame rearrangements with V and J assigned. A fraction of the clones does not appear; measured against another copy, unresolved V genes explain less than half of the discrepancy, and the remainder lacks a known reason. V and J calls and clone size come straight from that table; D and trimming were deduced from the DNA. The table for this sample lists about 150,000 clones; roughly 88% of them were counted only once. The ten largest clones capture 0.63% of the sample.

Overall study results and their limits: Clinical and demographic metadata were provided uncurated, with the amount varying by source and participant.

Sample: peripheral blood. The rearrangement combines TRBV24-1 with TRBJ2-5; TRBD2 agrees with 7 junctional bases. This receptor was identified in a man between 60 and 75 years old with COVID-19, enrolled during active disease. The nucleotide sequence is TGTGCCACCAGTGAGACGGGGAGGGAGCAAGAGACCCAGTACTTC. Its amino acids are CATSETGREQETQYF.